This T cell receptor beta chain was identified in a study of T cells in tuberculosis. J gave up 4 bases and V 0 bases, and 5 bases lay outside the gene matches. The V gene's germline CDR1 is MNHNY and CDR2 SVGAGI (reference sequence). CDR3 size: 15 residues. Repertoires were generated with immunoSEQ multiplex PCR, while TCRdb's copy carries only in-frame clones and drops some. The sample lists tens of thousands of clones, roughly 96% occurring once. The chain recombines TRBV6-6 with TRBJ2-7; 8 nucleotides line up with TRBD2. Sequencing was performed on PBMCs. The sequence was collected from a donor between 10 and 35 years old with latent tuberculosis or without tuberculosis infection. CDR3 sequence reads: CASSYSTGGPYEQYF. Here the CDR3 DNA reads TGTGCCAGCAGTTACTCGACGGGAGGGCCGTACGAGCAGTACTTC.